The 19 T cell receptor beta chains below were found in one sample sequenced in a study of T-cell memory formation after mild COVID-19. MiXCR, run by TCRdb on the 5' RACE reads, gives a single entry per CDR3 protein. The table lists approximately 580,000 distinct CDR3 sequences, roughly 22% of them singletons, with under 15% in the top ten. The sample comprised PBMCs or a T cell subset sorted from them (not recorded which). These receptors all stem from an adult woman who had mild COVID-19 (a few samples of this study predate the infection). Cell type and time point are not known.

This clonotype was counted a few times. The chain is built from TRBV5-1 and TRBJ2-1; possibly TRBD2 for D (7 bases). Trimming removed 1 base from V and 6 bases from J, with 11 bases in between. Looked up from germline, CDR1 is SGHRS and CDR2 is YFSETQ. The CDR3 sequence is 14 residues long. The CDR3 bases are TGCGCCAGCAGCTTGAAGGGGGGGTTCAATGAGCAGTTCTTC. Its protein product is CASSLKGGFNEQFF.

Ten or more counts support this clonotype. The V call is TRBV3-1, the J call TRBJ2-2; the D is unclear. The germline V gene encodes CDR1 LGHDT and CDR2 YNNKEL (reference sequence). V shed 6 bases and J shed 5 bases, with 4 bases lying between them. The CDR3 sequence is 11 residues long. CDR3 bases: TGTGCCAGCAGACTGACCGGGGAGCTGTTTTTT. This sequence encodes CASRLTGELFF. The full variable domain, in which reference TRBV3-1 and TRBJ2-2 provide the parts outside the CDR3, is DTAVSQTPKYLVTQMGNDKSIKCEQNLGHDTMYWYKQDSKKFLKIMFSYNNKELIINETVPNRFSPKSPDKAHLNLHINSLELGDSAVYFCASRLTGELFFGEGSRLTVL.

This clonotype has a handful of counts. This CDR3 reads CASSKDRGGHTGELFF. DNA of the CDR3: TGTGCCAGCAGCAAGGACAGGGGAGGCCACACCGGGGAGCTGTTTTTT. The V and J genes are TRBV5-6 and TRBJ2-2; 9 positions match TRBD1. The length of the CDR3 is 16 residues. Germline values: CDR1 SGHDT, CDR2 YYEEEE. V shed 4 bases, J shed 3 bases, and the junction held 7 bases outside the gene matches.

The gene calls are TRBV12-3 or TRBV12-4 and TRBJ2-7; 15 bases are shared with TRBD2. Unmatched junction bases numbered 8, after V lost 5 bases and J lost 0 bases. This CDR3 is built from 18 residues. The CDR3 coding sequence is TGTGCCAGCAGTCCCGGGACTAGCGGGGGGCACAGCTCCTACGAGCAGTACTTC. As protein: CASSPGTSGGHSSYEQYF.

This clonotype was counted a few times. The chain employs TRBV12-3 or TRBV12-4 and TRBJ1-6; the match to TRBD1 covers 10 bases. CDR3 length: 13 amino acids. V lost 5 bases, J lost 11 bases, and 3 bases stayed unmatched. CDR3 DNA: TGTGCCAGCAGTCAGGACAGGGGGGCACCCCTCCACTTT. Amino acid sequence: CASSQDRGAPLHF.

This clonotype was counted ten times or more. CDR3 in amino acids: CASSYNGFRYGYTF. The CDR3 DNA follows: TGTGCCAGCAGCTATAACGGCTTTCGATATGGCTACACCTTC. This sequence joins TRBV11-2 and TRBJ1-2; D is unresolved. The CDR3 totals 14 residues. CDR1 SGHAT and CDR2 FQNNGV come from the germline V gene. V gave up 4 bases and J gave up 5 bases, with 14 bases separating them.

The chain has TRBV20-1 and TRBJ2-1, with 7 bases lining up with TRBD2. The V gene's germline CDR1 is DFQATT and CDR2 SNEGSKA (reference sequence). The CDR3 runs 17 residues. Trimming at V came to 2 bases and at J to 3 bases, leaving 13 bases not matched to a gene. DNA of the CDR3: TGCAGTGCTAGATCGCCTTCGGGTGCGGGGGTCTACAATGAGCAGTTCTTC. The encoded protein is CSARSPSGAGVYNEQFF.

This clonotype was seen ten or more times. The genes are TRBV24-1 and TRBJ2-5; 11 bases match TRBD2. This CDR3 is 15 amino acids long. Germline CDR1 is KGHDR and CDR2 is SFDVKD. The junction had 5 bases not matched to a gene; V was cut back by 4 bases and J by 5 bases. The CDR3 coding sequence is TGTGCCACCAGTGAAATAGCGGGAGGGCCGGAGACCCAGTACTTC. The encoded protein is CATSEIAGGPETQYF.

In this sample, this clonotype turned up a few times. The chain's CDR3 is CASSRQMNTEAFF. CDR3 nucleotides: TGTGCCAGCAGCCGACAGATGAACACTGAAGCTTTCTTT. V is TRBV7-3 and J is TRBJ1-1; TRBD1 is a possible D gene (5 bases). Trimming took 5 bases from V and 0 from J, leaving 7 bases between them. CDR3 length: 13 amino acids. CDR1 is SGHTA and CDR2 is FQGTGA in the germline V gene.

A few counts support this clonotype. This chain links TRBV29-1 with TRBJ2-1, with 7 bases lining up with TRBD1. The CDR3 is made up of 11 amino acids. V trimming: 8 bases; J trimming: 4 bases; junction bases outside the gene matches: 2. CDR1 SQVTM and CDR2 ANQGSEA come from the germline V gene. The CDR3 nucleotides read TGCAGCACGGGACAGTACAATGAGCAGTTCTTC. It is translated as CSTGQYNEQFF.

This clonotype was counted ten times or more. The chain combines TRBV27 with TRBJ2-7; tentatively, D is TRBD1 or TRBD2 (5 bases each). The germline V and J ends were trimmed by 3 bases and 3 bases, with 15 bases remaining between them. The CDR3 covers 15 residues. Germline loops: CDR1 MNHEY, CDR2 SMNVEV (reference sequence). CDR3 residues: CASSFGDPGDYEQYF. The CDR3 bases are TGTGCCAGCAGTTTTGGGGACCCCGGGGACTACGAGCAGTACTTC.

This clonotype was detected only a few times. The chain couples TRBV7-2 to TRBJ2-3, with TRBD2 as a possible D gene (6 bases). Germline CDR1 reads SGHTA; CDR2 reads FQGNSA. V was shortened by 1 base and J by 9 bases, with 17 bases between the two germline ends. The CDR3 loop spans 15 amino acids. CDR3 bases: TGTGCCAGCAGCTTAGAGAGACTGGGGGGTGGGACGCAGTATTTT. It encodes CASSLERLGGGTQYF.

This clonotype was seen a handful of times. This rearrangement joins TRBV29-1 to TRBJ2-5, with unresolved D. In germline, CDR1 is SQVTM, CDR2 ANQGSEA. The ends were cut back, 6 bases at V and 1 base at J, with 18 bases in the middle. The CDR3 has 15 amino acids. CDR3 region: CSVVQTRTSQETQYF. The CDR3 nucleotides are TGCAGCGTCGTTCAGACCCGGACCTCCCAAGAGACCCAGTACTTC.

V usage is TRBV24-1 and J usage is TRBJ2-7; unclear D gene. The CDR3 consists of 15 residues. Trimming cost V 5 bases and J 0 bases, with 13 bases left between them. The germline V gene encodes CDR1 KGHDR and CDR2 SFDVKD. The CDR3 DNA follows: TGTGCCACCAGTGGAGGTGGTCTAAGCTCCTACGAGCAGTACTTC. It is translated as CATSGGGLSSYEQYF.

This rearrangement joins TRBV6-2 or TRBV6-3 to TRBJ1-4; no firm D call. The germline V gene has CDR1 MNHEY and CDR2 SVGEGT. V shed 6 bases and J shed 6 bases, with 14 bases lying between them. The CDR3 covers 14 residues. The CDR3 reads CASRNAGGDEKLFF. The CDR3 nucleotides read TGTGCCAGCAGAAACGCGGGTGGAGATGAAAAACTGTTTTTT.

This clonotype was seen more than once but under ten times. The chain carries TRBV5-1 and TRBJ1-2; no firm D call. Germline V CDR1 and CDR2: SGHRS, YFSETQ. Trimming took 0 bases from V and 4 from J, leaving 10 bases between them. The CDR3 is made up of 14 amino acids. CDR3 region: CASSLVPGVYGYTF. CDR3 in DNA: TGCGCCAGCAGCTTGGTTCCGGGAGTCTATGGCTACACCTTC.

The genes are TRBV30 and TRBJ2-3; maybe TRBD2 (5 bases). V lost 0 bases and J 5 bases, leaving 9 bases between the germline ends. The CDR3 has 13 amino acids. Germline V CDR1 and CDR2: GTSNPN, SVGIG (reference sequence). The CDR3 DNA is TGTGCCTGGAGTGTACTCGCGGGAGATACGCAGTATTTT. Its protein is CAWSVLAGDTQYF.

Only a few counts were recorded for this clonotype. The V call is TRBV6-2 or TRBV6-3, the J call TRBJ2-5; TRBD2 matches at 7 bases. After removal of 7 bases from V and 4 bases from J, the junction contained 12 bases not matched to a gene. The CDR3 is made up of 15 amino acids. Germline values: CDR1 MNHEY, CDR2 SVGEGT. CDR3 sequence (DNA): TGTGCCAGCACCGACGGGCTTGGCGGGAGAGAGACCCAGTACTTC. This translates into CASTDGLGGRETQYF.

The chain has TRBV19 and TRBJ1-1; D gene unclear. Germline loops: CDR1 LNHDA, CDR2 SQIVND (reference sequence). This CDR3 is built from 14 residues. V gave up 6 bases and J gave up 3 bases, with 14 bases separating them. In nucleotides, the CDR3 is TGTGCCAGTAGCCCTATAGGGCCCTACACTGAAGCTTTCTTT. Its translation: CASSPIGPYTEAFF.